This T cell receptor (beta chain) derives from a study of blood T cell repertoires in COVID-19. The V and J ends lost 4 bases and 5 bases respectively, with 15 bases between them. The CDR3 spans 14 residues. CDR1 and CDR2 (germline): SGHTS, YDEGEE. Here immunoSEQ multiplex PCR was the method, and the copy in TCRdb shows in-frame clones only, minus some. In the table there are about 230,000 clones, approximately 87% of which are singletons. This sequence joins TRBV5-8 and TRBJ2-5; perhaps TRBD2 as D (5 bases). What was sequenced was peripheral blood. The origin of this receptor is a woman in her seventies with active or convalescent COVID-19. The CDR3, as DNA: TGTGCCAGCAGCCGGGGTGTGGGCGGGGAGACCCAGTACTTC. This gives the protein CASSRGVGGETQYF.